The rows below give T cell receptor beta chains drawn from one sample of a study of cytomegalovirus exposure and HLA in healthy donors. TCRdb's copy holds only in-frame clones and misses some; the assay was immunoSEQ multiplex PCR. The ten most abundant clones cover roughly 2% of a sample with under 150,000 clones. Sequencing was carried out using PBMCs. These receptor sequences come from a woman aged 55-75 years in good health and CMV-seronegative. The CDR3 runs from the conserved cysteine through the conserved F or W. The D gene is left open where the match is weak.

j_gene: TRBJ2-6; v_gene: TRBV5-4; d_gene: -; CDR3nt: TGTGCCAGCAGCTCCCGAGGGGGGGCCAACGTCCTGACTTTC; CDR3aa: CASSSRGGANVLTF
j_gene: TRBJ2-7; v_gene: TRBV28; d_gene: TRBD1; CDR3nt: TGTGCCAGCAGTGCTCCGACAGGGGCATCCTACGAGCAGTACTTC; CDR3aa: CASSAPTGASYEQYF
j_gene: TRBJ2-7; v_gene: TRBV5-1; d_gene: -; CDR3nt: TGCGCCAGCAGCTTGGAACACCGATCCTACGAGCAGTACTTC; CDR3aa: CASSLEHRSYEQYF
j_gene: TRBJ2-7; v_gene: TRBV9; d_gene: TRBD2; CDR3nt: TGTGCCAGCAGCTTCACTAGCGGGTTCGACGAGCAGTACTTC; CDR3aa: CASSFTSGFDEQYF
j_gene: TRBJ1-4; v_gene: TRBV9; d_gene: -; CDR3nt: TGTGCCAGCAGCCTCCGACAGGATGGGGTTGGAAAACTGTTTTTT; CDR3aa: CASSLRQDGVGKLFF
j_gene: TRBJ1-2; v_gene: TRBV5-1; d_gene: -; CDR3nt: TGCGCCAGCAGTGAGAGGATAGCTAACTATGGCTACACCTTC; CDR3aa: CASSERIANYGYTF
j_gene: TRBJ2-5; v_gene: TRBV7-7; d_gene: TRBD1; CDR3nt: TGTGCTAGCAGCTTAGCAGGGGGCCAAGAGACCCAGTACTTC; CDR3aa: CASSLAGGQETQYF
j_gene: TRBJ1-2; v_gene: TRBV5-1; d_gene: -; CDR3nt: TGCGCCAGCAGCTTGGCCGTGGTCTCCTCGGACTATGGCTACACCTTC; CDR3aa: CASSLAVVSSDYGYTF
j_gene: TRBJ2-3; v_gene: TRBV6-5; d_gene: -; CDR3nt: TGTGCCAGCAGTTTTAGGGGGGGGCGGACAGATACGCAGTATTTT; CDR3aa: CASSFRGGRTDTQYF
j_gene: TRBJ1-4; v_gene: TRBV7-6; d_gene: -; CDR3nt: TGTGCCAGCAGCTTAGATGGGGGGGGCTTCACTAATGAAAAACTGTTTTTT; CDR3aa: CASSLDGGGFTNEKLFF
j_gene: TRBJ2-1; v_gene: TRBV29-1; d_gene: TRBD2; CDR3nt: TGCAGCGTTGATAACCTAGCGGGGGGTAATGAGCAGTTCTTC; CDR3aa: CSVDNLAGGNEQFF
j_gene: TRBJ2-5; v_gene: TRBV5-6; d_gene: -; CDR3nt: TGTGCCAGCAGCTTCCCCGCTTTAGATTCCCGGGAGACCCAGTACTTC; CDR3aa: CASSFPALDSRETQYF
j_gene: TRBJ2-2; v_gene: TRBV28; d_gene: TRBD1; CDR3nt: TGTGCCAGCAGCCCGCAGGGGGACACCGGGGAGCTGTTTTTT; CDR3aa: CASSPQGDTGELFF
j_gene: TRBJ2-7; v_gene: TRBV18; d_gene: TRBD1; CDR3nt: TGTGCCAGCTCACCACGGACAGGTATAACCTACGAGCAGTACTTC; CDR3aa: CASSPRTGITYEQYF
j_gene: TRBJ1-5; v_gene: TRBV2; d_gene: TRBD1; CDR3nt: TGTGCCAGCAGAAGCCCCGGACAGGGAGGGAATCAGCCCCAGCATTTT; CDR3aa: CASRSPGQGGNQPQHF
j_gene: TRBJ2-7; v_gene: TRBV7-9; d_gene: TRBD1; CDR3nt: TGTGCCAGCAGCTTCCGGGACAGGCACTCCTACGAGCAGTACTTC; CDR3aa: CASSFRDRHSYEQYF
j_gene: TRBJ2-5; v_gene: TRBV2; d_gene: TRBD1; CDR3nt: TGTGCCAGCAGTCCGGGACAGGCCGGGGAGACCCAGTACTTC; CDR3aa: CASSPGQAGETQYF
j_gene: TRBJ2-2; v_gene: TRBV27; d_gene: TRBD2; CDR3nt: TGTGCCAGCAGTTTATTAGGACTAGCGGGAAGGGGGACCGGGGAGCTGTTTTTT; CDR3aa: CASSLLGLAGRGTGELFF
j_gene: TRBJ1-3; v_gene: TRBV2; d_gene: -; CDR3nt: TGTGCCAGCAGGGCCGCAGGGATAGGGAACACCATATATTTT; CDR3aa: CASRAAGIGNTIYF
j_gene: TRBJ2-1; v_gene: TRBV21-1; d_gene: -; CDR3nt: TGTGCCAGCAGCAAACATGGGAACGGGAGGCCTTCCTACAATGAGCAGTTCTTC; CDR3aa: CASSKHGNGRPSYNEQFF
j_gene: TRBJ1-2; v_gene: TRBV4-1; d_gene: -; CDR3nt: TGCGCCAGCAGCCCGTTCGCGGATAACTATGGCTACACCTTC; CDR3aa: CASSPFADNYGYTF
j_gene: TRBJ1-1; v_gene: TRBV5-6; d_gene: -; CDR3nt: TGTGCCAGCAGCAACCCGGGGAGTTCTGCTGAAGCTTTCTTT; CDR3aa: CASSNPGSSAEAFF
j_gene: TRBJ1-2; v_gene: TRBV7-9; d_gene: -; CDR3nt: TGTGCCAGCAGCTTAGTGATTGGGGGCGACTATGGCTACACCTTC; CDR3aa: CASSLVIGGDYGYTF
j_gene: TRBJ1-2; v_gene: TRBV28; d_gene: -; CDR3nt: TGTGCCAGCAGTGGTCCAGGGATAAGGTATGGCTACACCTTC; CDR3aa: CASSGPGIRYGYTF
j_gene: TRBJ2-1; v_gene: TRBV5-4; d_gene: -; CDR3nt: TGTGCCAGCAGCTTGGCACAGAGCAATGAGCAGTTCTTC; CDR3aa: CASSLAQSNEQFF
j_gene: TRBJ2-7; v_gene: TRBV19; d_gene: -; CDR3nt: TGTGCCAGTAGTATTTTACAGGGCGAGCAGTACTTC; CDR3aa: CASSILQGEQYF
j_gene: TRBJ2-1; v_gene: TRBV2; d_gene: TRBD2; CDR3nt: TGTGCCAGCAAACTAGCGGGAGGGATGTTCGAGCAGTTCTTC; CDR3aa: CASKLAGGMFEQFF
j_gene: TRBJ1-2; v_gene: TRBV6-5; d_gene: TRBD1; CDR3nt: TGTGCCAGCAGGGAGACAGGGGGCAACTATGGCTACACCTTC; CDR3aa: CASRETGGNYGYTF
j_gene: TRBJ1-5; v_gene: TRBV5-5; d_gene: -; CDR3nt: TGTGCCAGCAGCTCCCTAGACAGGCCTAGCAATCAGCCCCAGCATTTT; CDR3aa: CASSSLDRPSNQPQHF
j_gene: TRBJ1-1; v_gene: TRBV7-9; d_gene: TRBD1; CDR3nt: TGTGCCAGCAGCCCCAGGGACAGGCCTGTGGGCACTGAAGCTTTCTTT; CDR3aa: CASSPRDRPVGTEAFF
j_gene: TRBJ1-6; v_gene: TRBV7-9; d_gene: TRBD1; CDR3nt: TGTGCCAGCAGCTTGGGGGGACAGGGGATTTCACCCCTCCACTTT; CDR3aa: CASSLGGQGISPLHF
j_gene: TRBJ2-1; v_gene: TRBV5-1; d_gene: -; CDR3nt: TGCGCCAGCAGCTTGGCCAACAGGGACAATGAGCAGTTCTTC; CDR3aa: CASSLANRDNEQFF
j_gene: TRBJ2-7; v_gene: TRBV5-1; d_gene: TRBD2; CDR3nt: TGCGCCAGCAGCTTGGGAGCGGGGATGGGCTACGAGCAGTACTTC; CDR3aa: CASSLGAGMGYEQYF
j_gene: TRBJ2-3; v_gene: TRBV5-1; d_gene: TRBD2; CDR3nt: TGCGCCAGCAGCTTGGGGCTAGCGGGGACTACTAGCACAGATACGCAGTATTTT; CDR3aa: CASSLGLAGTTSTDTQYF
j_gene: TRBJ1-2; v_gene: TRBV7-9; d_gene: TRBD1; CDR3nt: TGTGCCAGCAGCCCCCAGGACAGGGGCTATGGCTACACCTTC; CDR3aa: CASSPQDRGYGYTF
j_gene: TRBJ2-1; v_gene: TRBV19; d_gene: -; CDR3nt: TGTGCCAGTAGTCCCCGGAGGAGGACCAAGCCTGTCTCCTACAATGAGCAGTTCTTC; CDR3aa: CASSPRRRTKPVSYNEQFF
j_gene: TRBJ1-6; v_gene: TRBV7-6; d_gene: TRBD1; CDR3nt: TGTGCCAGCAGCTTACGGACAGGGGATTCACCCCTCCACTTT; CDR3aa: CASSLRTGDSPLHF
j_gene: TRBJ1-1; v_gene: TRBV10-1; d_gene: -; CDR3nt: TGCGCCAGCAGTTCACAGATGAACACTGAAGCTTTCTTT; CDR3aa: CASSSQMNTEAFF
j_gene: TRBJ2-7; v_gene: TRBV5-1; d_gene: -; CDR3nt: TGCGCCAGCGGGTACCTATCAGGGGTGGACGAGCAGTACTTC; CDR3aa: CASGYLSGVDEQYF